Listed below are T cell receptor beta chains from one sample, sequenced in a study of blood T cells in healthy people across ages. TCRdb analysed the 5' RACE reads with MiXCR anew, one entry per CDR3 protein. The sample carries 540,000 or so distinct CDR3 sequences, around half recorded once. The sequencing input was blood. Receptor source: an elderly man in good health. Each CDR3 is given with its conserved first and last residue. Each record gives: J gene, clone size, V gene, D gene, CDR3 protein, CDR3 DNA. A D gene is named only where the DNA matches it firmly. The size of a clone is reported for some rows only, either as once, few or many, or as a class for expanded clones.

j_call: TRBJ2-5; clone_size: .; v_call: TRBV5-6; d_call: .; cdr3_aa: CASSWKKETQYF; cdr3_nt: TGTGCCAGCAGCTGGAAAAAAGAGACCCAGTACTTC
j_call: TRBJ2-7; clone_size: .; v_call: TRBV29-1; d_call: .; cdr3_aa: CSAQEVQGNEQYF; cdr3_nt: TGCAGCGCTCAGGAGGTACAAGGCAATGAGCAGTACTTC
j_call: TRBJ2-3; clone_size: .; v_call: TRBV7-3; d_call: .; cdr3_aa: CASSLGSFTGTDTQYF; cdr3_nt: TGTGCCAGCAGCTTGGGGTCCTTCACTGGCACAGATACGCAGTATTTT
j_call: TRBJ1-1; clone_size: .; v_call: TRBV5-1; d_call: TRBD1; cdr3_aa: CASSDYRGLSAEAFF; cdr3_nt: TGCGCCAGCTCGGACTACAGGGGCCTTTCCGCTGAAGCTTTCTTT
j_call: TRBJ2-1; clone_size: .; v_call: TRBV7-2; d_call: TRBD1; cdr3_aa: CASSIDRGPYNEQFF; cdr3_nt: TGTGCCAGCAGCATCGACAGGGGGCCCTACAATGAGCAGTTCTTC
j_call: TRBJ2-1; clone_size: .; v_call: TRBV28; d_call: .; cdr3_aa: CASIPLYSGAKHLDEQFF; cdr3_nt: TGCGCCAGCATCCCCCTTTATAGCGGAGCCAAGCATTTGGATGAGCAGTTCTTC
j_call: TRBJ2-6; clone_size: many; v_call: TRBV6-5; d_call: .; cdr3_aa: CASSYSGSGGANVLTF; cdr3_nt: TGTGCCAGCAGTTACTCTGGCTCAGGTGGGGCCAACGTCCTGACTTTC
j_call: TRBJ2-2; clone_size: .; v_call: TRBV9; d_call: .; cdr3_aa: CASSVGFRDGELFF; cdr3_nt: TGTGCCAGCAGCGTAGGGTTCAGGGACGGGGAGCTGTTTTTT
j_call: TRBJ2-1; clone_size: .; v_call: TRBV7-9; d_call: .; cdr3_aa: CASSLVSPGWNEQFF; cdr3_nt: TGTGCCAGCAGCTTAGTAAGCCCGGGGTGGAATGAGCAGTTCTTC
j_call: TRBJ2-3; clone_size: .; v_call: TRBV5-5; d_call: .; cdr3_aa: CASSLALGRARGDTQYF; cdr3_nt: TGTGCCAGCAGCTTGGCCCTGGGCAGGGCAAGGGGAGATACGCAGTATTTT
j_call: TRBJ2-3; clone_size: few; v_call: TRBV24-1; d_call: .; cdr3_aa: CATSDLKTVATDTQYF; cdr3_nt: TGTGCCACCAGTGACCTGAAGACAGTGGCGACAGATACGCAGTATTTT
j_call: TRBJ1-2; clone_size: .; v_call: TRBV20-1; d_call: .; cdr3_aa: CSARADGLFGGYTF; cdr3_nt: TGCAGTGCTAGAGCCGACGGCCTTTTCGGTGGCTACACCTTC
j_call: TRBJ2-5; clone_size: .; v_call: TRBV28; d_call: .; cdr3_aa: CASNRELRETQYF; cdr3_nt: TGTGCCAGCAATCGGGAGTTACGAGAGACCCAGTACTTC
j_call: TRBJ2-7; clone_size: .; v_call: TRBV10-3; d_call: .; cdr3_aa: CAIGESMGFTYEQYF; cdr3_nt: TGTGCCATCGGTGAGTCGATGGGGTTCACCTACGAGCAGTACTTC
j_call: TRBJ1-3; clone_size: .; v_call: TRBV7-9; d_call: .; cdr3_aa: CASSKDGAVSGNTIYF; cdr3_nt: TGTGCCAGCAGCAAAGACGGCGCCGTGTCTGGAAACACCATATATTTT
j_call: TRBJ2-6; clone_size: .; v_call: TRBV6-2/TRBV6-3; d_call: .; cdr3_aa: CASSFGGRGANVLTF; cdr3_nt: TGTGCCAGCAGTTTCGGGGGCCGTGGGGCCAACGTCCTGACTTTC
j_call: TRBJ1-1; clone_size: .; v_call: TRBV6-6; d_call: .; cdr3_aa: CASSSLRDIKAFF; cdr3_nt: TGTGCCAGCTCCTCCCTCCGGGACATCAAAGCTTTCTTT
j_call: TRBJ2-2; clone_size: once; v_call: TRBV2; d_call: TRBD1; cdr3_aa: CATTRGTALAGELFF; cdr3_nt: TGTGCCACCACCCGAGGGACAGCCCTCGCCGGGGAGCTGTTTTTT
j_call: TRBJ2-7; clone_size: .; v_call: TRBV25-1; d_call: .; cdr3_aa: CASPFRRGCPYEQYF; cdr3_nt: TGTGCCAGTCCCTTCCGAAGGGGTTGTCCCTACGAGCAGTACTTC
j_call: TRBJ2-7; clone_size: few; v_call: TRBV7-2; d_call: .; cdr3_aa: CASSLGSSAYEQYF; cdr3_nt: TGTGCCAGCAGCTTAGGTTCTAGCGCCTACGAGCAGTACTTC
j_call: TRBJ2-2; clone_size: .; v_call: TRBV21-1; d_call: .; cdr3_aa: CASSKIRARDYTGELFF; cdr3_nt: TGTGCCAGCAGCAAAATACGAGCCAGGGACTACACCGGGGAGCTGTTTTTT
j_call: TRBJ2-7; clone_size: .; v_call: TRBV9; d_call: TRBD2; cdr3_aa: CASSVSGGAGEQYF; cdr3_nt: TGTGCCAGCAGCGTTTCGGGGGGGGCAGGCGAGCAGTACTTC
j_call: TRBJ2-1; clone_size: .; v_call: TRBV7-2; d_call: .; cdr3_aa: CASSYPAPPYNEQFF; cdr3_nt: TGTGCCAGCAGCTACCCCGCTCCTCCCTACAATGAGCAGTTCTTC